The 2 T cell receptor beta chains in this list originate from one sample, sequenced in a study of preoperative IRX-2 immunotherapy in early breast cancer. Treatment indicated: preoperative locoregional IRX-2 cytokine immunotherapy. Clones were sequenced by immunoSEQ multiplex PCR, and TCRdb holds only the in-frame ones, with some missing. The sample contains about 26,000 clones, approximately 80% of which appear only once. The sample was lymph node tissue, taken after IRX-2 immunotherapy. Receptor source: a human donor with breast cancer.

The genes are TRBV11-3 and TRBJ1-1; the D gene is possibly TRBD1 (6 bases). Trimming removed 3 bases from V and 2 bases from J, with 13 bases in between. The CDR3 has 15 amino acids. Germline V gives CDR1 SGHNT, CDR2 YENEEA. The CDR3 loop reads CASSFQQGFNTEAFF. CDR3 DNA sequence: TGTGCCAGCAGCTTTCAACAGGGATTTAACACTGAAGCTTTCTTT.

The V and J genes are TRBV7-2 and TRBJ1-2; D is perhaps TRBD1 (5 bases). CDR3 length: 13 amino acids. Trimming took 7 bases from V and 8 from J, leaving 17 bases between them. In germline, CDR1 is SGHTA, CDR2 FQGNSA. In DNA form, the CDR3 reads TGTGCCAGCACCCGGGACGGGGGGTTCGGCTACACCTTC. Amino acids: CASTRDGGFGYTF.